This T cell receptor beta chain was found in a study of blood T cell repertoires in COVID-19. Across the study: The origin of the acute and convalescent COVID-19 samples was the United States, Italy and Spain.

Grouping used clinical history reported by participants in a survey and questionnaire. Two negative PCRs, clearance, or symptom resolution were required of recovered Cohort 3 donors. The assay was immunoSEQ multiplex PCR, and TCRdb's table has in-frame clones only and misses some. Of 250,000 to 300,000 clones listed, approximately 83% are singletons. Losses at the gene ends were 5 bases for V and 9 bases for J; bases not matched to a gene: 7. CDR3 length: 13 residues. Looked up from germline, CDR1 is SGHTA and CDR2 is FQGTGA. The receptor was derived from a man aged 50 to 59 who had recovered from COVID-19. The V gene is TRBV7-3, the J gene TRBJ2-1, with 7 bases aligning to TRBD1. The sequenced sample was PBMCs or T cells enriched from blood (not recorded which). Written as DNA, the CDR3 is TGTGCCAGCAGCACGGGACAGACGACTGAGCAGTTCTTC. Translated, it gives CASSTGQTTEQFF.